This T cell receptor (beta chain) was captured by sequencing in a study of T-cell memory formation after mild COVID-19. Study conclusions and caveats: Clones which contracted sat mainly in CM and EM if CD4+, and in EMRA if CD8+.

This clonotype was seen a few times. Its target is not known. TCRdb itself ran the 5' RACE reads through MiXCR, one entry per CDR3 protein. The table records some 210,000 distinct CDR3 sequences, approximately 10% of them present only once. The V and J ends lost 1 base and 8 bases respectively, with 12 bases between them. Germline lookup yields CDR1 SGHRS and CDR2 YFSETQ. CDR3 length: 13 amino acids. The chain joins TRBV5-1 to TRBJ1-1; D is unresolved. This sequence originates from a man aged 18 to 30 who had mild COVID-19 (a few samples of this study predate the infection). Cell type and time point are not known. The specimen sequenced was PBMCs or a T cell subset sorted from them (not recorded which). The CDR3 DNA reads TGCGCCAGCAGCTTGCAAGGGCCGCGGGAAGCTTTCTTT. It specifies CASSLQGPREAFF.